The 3 T cell receptor beta chains below come from one sample, sequenced in a study of blood T cell repertoires in COVID-19. Only in-frame clones appear in the TCRdb table, and some are missing; sequencing was by immunoSEQ multiplex PCR. The sample has about 380,000 clones, about 90% seen once. The sequencing sample was made of PBMCs or T cells enriched from blood (not recorded which). The receptors here all came from a man younger than 45 who had recovered from COVID-19.

In the case of this clone: The junction shows a germline mismatch at one end, possibly a read error. The V call is TRBV3-1 (or the pseudogene TRBV3-2), the J call TRBJ2-1; D is possibly TRBD1 (7 bases). CDR3 length: 11 amino acids. Per the germline V gene, CDR1 is LGHDT and CDR2 is YNNKEL (reference sequence). In DNA form, the CDR3 reads TGTGCCAGCAGCCTAGGGGGGACAGCGGTCTTC. This gives the protein CASSLGGTAVF.

The rearrangement links TRBV6-2 or TRBV6-3 to TRBJ2-7; TRBD2 matches at 7 bases. The V and J ends lost 2 bases and 4 bases, in that order; junction bases with no gene match: 2. CDR1 is MNHEY, CDR2 SVGEGT, per germline. This CDR3 comprises 13 residues. DNA for the CDR3: TGTGCCAGCAGTTACGGGGGGGTGTACGAGCAGTACTTC. Its protein product is CASSYGGVYEQYF.

V is TRBV5-1 and J is TRBJ1-2, with D unclear. There are 15 residues in the CDR3. V gave up 4 bases and J gave up 4 bases, with 17 bases separating them. Germline V gene lookup returns CDR1 SGHRS and CDR2 YFSETQ. The CDR3 nucleotides read TGCGCCAGCAGCCTCGAAGGACTAACTAGCTATGGCTACACCTTC. Its translation is CASSLEGLTSYGYTF.